The 9 T cell receptor beta chains below come from one sample, sequenced in a study of T-cell reconstitution after alpha-beta-depleted transplantation in children. For TCRbeta, the library was prepared with unique molecular identifiers. TCRdb reprocessed the PCR reads via MiXCR and lists one record per CDR3 protein. The sample lists 500,000 to 650,000 distinct CDR3 sequences; roughly 13% were seen once. The sequencing here drew on PBMCs, mostly from graft donor cells, taken 360 days after TCRalphabeta/CD19-depleted stem cell transplant. The receptor set was obtained from a male patient younger than 18 who had a stem cell transplant for acute myeloid leukemia, so the T cells may come from the graft donor.

This clonotype was detected only a few times. The chain links TRBV12-3 or TRBV12-4 to TRBJ1-1, with D perhaps matching TRBD1 (6 bases). The V end lost 6 bases, the J end lost 5 bases, and 19 bases lay between the germline ends. This CDR3 is built from 15 residues. The CDR3 DNA is TGTGCCAGCAGCAATACAGGGATGCCGGGGACTGAAGCTTTCTTT. It is translated as CASSNTGMPGTEAFF.

This clonotype was detected only a few times. The genes are TRBV29-1 and TRBJ1-1; D gene unclear. V was pared by 4 bases and J by 0 bases, with 15 bases between. The CDR3 runs to 15 residues. The germline V gene encodes CDR1 SQVTM and CDR2 ANQGSEA. CDR3 bases: TGCAGCGTTGCTCTAACACCCTTCATGAACACTGAAGCTTTCTTT. This gives the protein CSVALTPFMNTEAFF.

This clonotype was seen at least ten times. This chain joins TRBV29-1 and TRBJ2-1; 15 nucleotides match TRBD2. The CDR3 covers 15 residues. V lost 7 bases, J lost 6 bases, and 7 bases stayed unmatched. CDR1 and CDR2 (germline): SQVTM, ANQGSEA. The CDR3 is CSGNGLAGGGNEQFF. CDR3 in DNA: TGCAGCGGGAACGGACTAGCGGGAGGGGGCAATGAGCAGTTCTTC.

The gene calls are TRBV28 and TRBJ2-7; 10 bases line up with TRBD1. With 6 bases clipped from V and 6 bases from J, the junction kept 5 bases outside the gene matches. This CDR3 is 13 amino acids long. From germline, CDR1 is MDHEN and CDR2 SYDVKM. For the CDR3, the DNA is TGTGCCAGCAGGGGGACAGGGGAGGGCGAGCAGTACTTC. Translated: CASRGTGEGEQYF.

This clonotype was counted at least ten times. This rearrangement joins TRBV29-1 to TRBJ2-3; D uncertain. The V end lost 5 bases, the J end lost 2 bases, and 8 bases lay between the germline ends. The CDR3 length is 12 residues. Looked up from germline, CDR1 is SQVTM and CDR2 is ANQGSEA. The CDR3 is CSVTRITDTQYF. DNA for the CDR3: TGCAGCGTTACCAGGATCACAGATACGCAGTATTTT.

This clonotype was seen more than once but under ten times. The rearrangement joins TRBV11-1 to TRBJ2-5, with 11 nucleotides matching TRBD2. This CDR3 comprises 18 residues. Germline-derived CDR1 and CDR2 are SGHAT and FQDESV (reference sequence). The junction had 13 bases not matched to a gene; V was cut back by 2 bases and J by 5 bases. The CDR3 coding sequence is TGTGCCAGCAGCTTACCAGGACTAGCGGGTCTCATCGGTGAGACCCAGTACTTC. This codes for CASSLPGLAGLIGETQYF.

This clonotype was detected a few times. The chain combines TRBV12-3 or TRBV12-4 with TRBJ1-4, with TRBD1 as a possible D gene (5 bases). V shed 4 bases and J shed 5 bases, with 11 bases lying between them. The CDR3 has 14 amino acids. DNA for the CDR3: TGTGCCAGCAGTTCGCCCAGGGAGAATGAAAAACTGTTTTTT. Its protein is CASSSPRENEKLFF.

This clonotype was recorded at least ten times. The rearrangement uses TRBV12-3 or TRBV12-4 and TRBJ1-4, with D possibly matching TRBD1 (6 bases). Deletions cut 3 bases from V and 12 bases from J, with 8 bases between. CDR3 size: 11 residues. CDR3 region: CASSLGGQLFF. Written as DNA, the CDR3 is TGTGCCAGCAGTTTGGGGGGCCAACTGTTTTTT.

This chain connects TRBV9 to TRBJ2-1, with D maybe TRBD2 (6 bases). Per the germline V gene, CDR1 is SGDLS and CDR2 is YYNGEE. The CDR3 consists of 15 residues. V lost 0 bases, J lost 6 bases, and 13 bases lay in between. CDR3 residues: CASSVEALAANEQFF. The CDR3 nucleotides read TGTGCCAGCAGCGTAGAAGCACTAGCCGCCAATGAGCAGTTCTTC.